The 3 T cell receptor beta chains below were found in one sample sequenced in a study of OX40 agonist ivuxolimab in advanced cancers. TCRdb's copy holds only in-frame clones and misses some; the assay was immunoSEQ multiplex PCR. The profile shows about 46,000 clones, around nine tenths of them singletons. The source material was CD4+ or CD8+ T cells sorted from blood, sampled in a trial of the OX40 agonist ivuxolimab. Receptors originate from an adult with an advanced solid tumor such as melanoma, head and neck, liver or kidney cancer.

This clone came up once. The chain joins TRBV30 to TRBJ2-7; TRBD1 is a possible D gene (8 bases). CDR3 length: 15 amino acids. The V end was cut by 1 base, the J end by 4 bases, with 17 bases between. From germline, CDR1 is GTSNPN and CDR2 SVGIG (reference sequence). The CDR3 nucleotides are TGTGCCTGGAGTGCCACAGGGGGGCGGGAGTACGAGCAGTACTTC. It translates to CAWSATGGREYEQYF.

The chain joins TRBV5-4 to TRBJ2-7; TRBD2 agrees at 10 bases. Losses at the gene ends were 4 bases for V and 0 bases for J; bases not matched to a gene: 7. This CDR3 has 16 amino acids. In germline, CDR1 is SGHNT, CDR2 YYREEE (reference sequence). The CDR3 reads CASSLRLAGASYEQYF. CDR3 bases: TGTGCCAGCAGCCTCCGTCTAGCGGGAGCCTCCTACGAGCAGTACTTC.

The V gene is TRBV7-3, the J gene TRBJ2-1; the match to TRBD2 covers 8 bases. Germline trimming cut 5 bases from V and 6 bases from J; bases unmatched to any gene: 9. The CDR3 is 15 residues long. Germline-derived CDR1 and CDR2 are SGHTA and FQGTGA. The CDR3: CASSLYAGGGNEQFF. Here the CDR3 DNA reads TGTGCCAGCAGCCTCTACGCGGGAGGCGGCAATGAGCAGTTCTTC.